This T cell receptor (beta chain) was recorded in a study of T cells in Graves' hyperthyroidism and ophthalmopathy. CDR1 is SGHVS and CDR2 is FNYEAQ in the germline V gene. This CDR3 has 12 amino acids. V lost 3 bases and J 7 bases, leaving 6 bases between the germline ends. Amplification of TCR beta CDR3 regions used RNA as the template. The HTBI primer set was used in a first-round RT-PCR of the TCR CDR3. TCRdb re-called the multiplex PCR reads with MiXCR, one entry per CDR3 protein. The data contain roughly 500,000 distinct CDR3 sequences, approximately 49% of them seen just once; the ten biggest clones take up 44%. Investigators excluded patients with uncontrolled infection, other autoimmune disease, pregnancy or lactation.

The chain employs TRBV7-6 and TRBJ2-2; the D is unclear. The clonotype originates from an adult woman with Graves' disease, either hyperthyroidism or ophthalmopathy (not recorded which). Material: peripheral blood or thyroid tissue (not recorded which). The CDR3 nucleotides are TGTGCCAGCAGCTTTAATGACGGGGAGCTGTTTTTT. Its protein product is CASSFNDGELFF.